This T cell receptor beta chain emerged from a study of blood T cell repertoires in COVID-19. Across the whole study: The United States, Italy and Spain supplied acute and convalescent COVID-19 samples.

While infection was still active, Seattle patients were enrolled and then followed longitudinally. Per the original data handling: Nucleated cell counts were estimated from reference gene primer amplification. Sequencing was performed with immunoSEQ multiplex PCR; in TCRdb, only in-frame clones are kept and a portion is missing. From that table come the V and J calls and clone size; the DNA was used to work out D and trimming. The table lists more than 200,000 clones, 80% to 90% of them singletons. Germline CDR1 is MGHRA and CDR2 is YSYEKL. The CDR3 loop spans 14 amino acids. V trimming: 5 bases; J trimming: 6 bases; junction bases outside the gene matches: 8.

Material: peripheral blood. The chain has TRBV4-1 and TRBJ1-2, with 8 positions matching TRBD1. The sequence derives from a man aged 25-45 years with COVID-19, enrolled during active disease. The CDR3: CASSFSPGGNGYTF. The CDR3 DNA is TGCGCCAGCAGCTTCAGCCCAGGGGGCAATGGCTACACCTTC.